This TCR beta chain was obtained from a study of naive and memory T cell subsets (dated by TCRdb to the late 2010s). A note on the overall study: The study applied an open-source, UMI-based TCR alpha and beta sequencing pipeline to sorted naive and memory peripheral blood T cell subsets. IgG serology results and the functional CMV T cell responses were in complete agreement. RNA was DNase-treated and reverse transcribed with TCR constant-region primers, mostly using SuperScript III.

The paper as a whole reports these results and caveats: A few larger clonotypes were found in naive repertoires, especially CD8, and these larger clonotypes were possibly memory cells re-expressing CD45RA. The abundance of TCRs followed a power law with an exponent that differed between naive and memory subsets yet stayed consistent across the three individuals. Clonotypes were defined as single alpha or beta chain sequences, not paired alpha/beta receptors. RNA-based TCR counts may be influenced by expression changes linked to T cell activation and differentiation. In both CD4 and CD8 cells, the Gini index increased while Shannon and inverse Simpson diversity decreased from naive through CM, EM and EMRA. After error correction, over 90% of naive TCR sequences appeared only once, giving much steeper abundance distributions than memory subsets. The repertoire findings for the naive and memory subsets could not be validated against a ground truth, as none was available.

The table lists this clonotype with a few counts. Which antigen it targets is not known. No base quality values were provided; no much bigger clone lies one nucleotide off. Separate amplification of TCR alpha and beta chain libraries was performed from the second PCR step onward. CMV status of each donor was established by measuring IFNgamma production from CD4+ T cells after fresh PBMCs were stimulated overnight with CMV viral lysate. CD4 T cells were positively selected using Miltenyi beads, after which CD8 T cells were positively selected from the CD4-negative fraction. Cells were stained for CD3, CD4, CD8, CD45RA, CD27 and a live/dead dye and were sorted on a BD Aria II into four subsets based on CD45RA and CD27. Blood was obtained from a few healthy volunteers, and the blood from each volunteer was fractionated into CD4 and CD8 T cells and subsequently into four differentiation subsets. About 120 ml of peripheral blood was collected from each donor, and PBMC were isolated from the blood using Ficoll-Paque PLUS density-gradient centrifugation. The sorted cells were lysed in RLT buffer, after which RNA was extracted using a Qiagen RNeasy kit and kept at -80 degrees C.

The library was obtained by UMI-ligation and nested PCR. An equimolar mix of two oligonucleotides covering both TRBC1 and TRBC2 was used as the beta constant-region primer. Four rounds of PCR were used to amplify ligated cDNA, with nested alpha and beta constant-region primers being used together with the SP2 primer. A single-stranded oligonucleotide containing the SP2 primer and a 12-nucleotide UMI was joined to the 3' end of the cDNA by T4 RNA ligase 1. The ligation reaction was kept at 16 degrees C for roughly 19-25 hours. PCR2 was usually performed as a SYBR Green qPCR and halted at a preset threshold so that over-amplification would not occur. All purifications after the first were performed with Agencourt AMPure XP magnetic beads. Library amounts were measured by Qubit and library quality was assessed on a TapeStation, where the main peak was expected at around 650 bp. Pooled libraries were sequenced on an Illumina MiSeq with v2 2x251 paired-end kits, typically giving about 0.95-2.2 million reads per sample. Each sample library was pooled at 4 nM, and roughly 4.5-7% PhiX was included to improve cluster recognition. The published analysis was carried out like this. Decombinator assigned V and J genes to Demultiplexor-processed FASTQ reads by tag matching, allowing a single base-pair mismatch. Collapsinator relied on UMIs to fix sequencing errors as well as frequency errors caused by PCR heterogeneity. CDR3Translator translated TCRs and extracted CDR3s from the conserved cysteine to the FGXG phenylalanine, flagging non-productive sequences. Repertoires were subsampled to equal numbers of UMI-defined TCRs before Gini, Shannon entropy and inverse Simpson indices were calculated. Within the linear range, a power law was fitted by maximum likelihood to the distributions of clonotype abundance. When run on a single naive CD8 sample, MIGEC and the pipeline yielded similar UMI counts, similar unique TCR numbers and similar clonal distributions. In one analysis, naive TCRs that were also found in any memory subset of the same donor were excluded from the naive repertoire. A set of approximately 6,800 CMV-associated CDR3 sequences, compiled from VDJdb and a published dataset, was used to search the repertoires. Clones were called with MiXCR by TCRdb after fastp trimmed the public reads at Q25, and only in-frame beta chains were retained. Each entry merges the rows of one CDR3 protein and shows their most common DNA and genes. These V and J calls rely on TCRdb rather than the paper's analysis. A total of roughly 80,000 distinct CDR3 sequences appear in this sample, 9% to 9.5% of them only once. The ten most abundant clones make up roughly 1.2% of the sample.

In the germline V gene (reference sequence), CDR1 corresponds to LGHDT and CDR2 to YNNKEL. V drops 0 bases and J drops 4 bases, leaving 15 bases in between. The CDR3 numbers 16 residues from cysteine through phenylalanine. Just CDR3 DNA is preserved here, 48 bases in frame from base 1. Sequencing used naive CD8+ T cells from blood. This specimen's cell subset or site label, interpreted: naive T cells, CD45RA high CD27+. Rearrangement joined TRBV3-1 to TRBJ1-2, with the D gene uncertain. The sequence came from a human donor in good health. The CDR3 has the sequence CASSQEGRPGFYGYTF. The DNA reads TGTGCCAGCAGCCAAGAGGGCCGACCCGGATTCTATGGCTACACCTTC.